The 8 T cell receptor beta chains below were found in one sample sequenced in a study of OX40 agonist ivuxolimab in advanced cancers. Libraries were prepared through the immunoSEQ multiplex PCR assay. TCRdb obtained this table from immuneACCESS and retained in-frame rearrangements with V and J assigned. These tables miss some clones; where compared with another copy, unresolved V genes account for less than half of the shortfall, and the remainder is unexplained. The sample has more than 45,000 clones on record, 86% of them singletons. In total, the top ten clones hold over 2% of the sample. The specimen was CD4+ or CD8+ T cells sorted from blood, collected in a trial of the OX40 agonist ivuxolimab. The receptor source for this set is an adult with an advanced solid tumor such as melanoma, head and neck, liver or kidney cancer.

The V gene is TRBV6-5, the J gene TRBJ1-5; no reliable D call. The V end was cut by 2 bases, the J end by 0 bases, with 2 bases between. Germline CDR1 and CDR2: MNHEY and SVGAGI. CDR3 size: 13 residues. In DNA, the CDR3 is TGTGCCAGCAGTTACAATAGCAATCAGCCCCAGCATTTT. It translates to CASSYNSNQPQHF.

The chain uses TRBV10-3 and TRBJ2-2; D remains unclear. This CDR3 is built from 14 residues. Per the germline V gene, CDR1 is ENHRY and CDR2 is SYGVKD. Trimming stripped 0 bases from V and 5 bases from J, with 7 bases between. The chain's CDR3 is CAISESDDTGELFF. The DNA for the CDR3 is TGTGCCATCAGTGAGTCGGATGATACCGGGGAGCTGTTTTTT.

The chain couples TRBV2 to TRBJ2-7, with 7 bases identical to TRBD2. The CDR3 sequence is 13 residues long. J was trimmed by 4 bases and V by 6 bases; bases with no gene match: 6. Germline-derived CDR1 and CDR2 are SNHLY and FYNNEI. CDR3 DNA: TGTGCCAGCAGCGGTGGCGGGGGTTACGAGCAGTACTTC. Protein sequence: CASSGGGGYEQYF.

The chain carries TRBV11-2 and TRBJ2-3, with 14 bases matching TRBD2. After removal of 5 bases from V and 5 bases from J, the junction contained 6 bases not matched to a gene. There are 16 residues in the CDR3. Germline V gene data show CDR1 as SGHAT and CDR2 as FQNNGV. In DNA, the CDR3 is TGTGCCAGCAGCCCAGGGACTAGCGGGGGCCAAGATACGCAGTATTTT. Translation: CASSPGTSGGQDTQYF.

The V and J genes are TRBV10-3 and TRBJ2-1, with D possibly being TRBD1 or TRBD2 (6 bases each). Germline V gives CDR1 ENHRY, CDR2 SYGVKD. The CDR3 length is 16 residues. Trimming removed 8 bases at V and 3 bases at J, with 20 bases between. The CDR3 region is CAIAGIQGSVYNEQFF. The DNA of the CDR3 is TGTGCCATCGCGGGGATACAGGGCTCTGTCTACAATGAGCAGTTCTTC.

As to this clone: This sample also contains other DNA sequences that code for the same CDR3. This chain uses TRBV5-1 with TRBJ1-3; tentatively, D is TRBD1 (6 bases). The V end lost 0 bases, the J end lost 4 bases, and 8 bases lay between the germline ends. Germline assignment: CDR1 SGHRS and CDR2 YFSETQ. CDR3 size: 14 residues. The CDR3 DNA reads TGCGCCAGCAGCTTGGCCGACAGGGGAAACACCATATATTTT. The encoded protein is CASSLADRGNTIYF.

Comment on this clone: The junction departs from germline at one end; a sequencing error may be responsible. The genes are TRBV7-7 and TRBJ2-3, with D possibly matching TRBD1 (6 bases). In germline, CDR1 is SSHAT, CDR2 FNYEAQ (reference sequence). CDR3 length equals 15 residues. CDR3 in amino acids: CASSLIQGPTDTQYF. DNA for the CDR3: TGTGCTAGCAGCTTAATACAGGGCCCCACAGATACGCAGTATTTT. Variable domain in full (rest from reference TRBV7-7 and TRBJ2-3): GAGVSQSPRYKVTKRGQDVTLRCDPISSHATLYWYQQALGQGPEFLTYFNYEAQPDKSGLPSDRFSAERPEGSISTLTIQRTEQRDSAMYRCASSLIQGPTDTQYFGPGTRLTVL.

This chain's CDR3 is CASSPRLSDTQYF. The DNA of the CDR3 is TGTGCCAGCAGCCCCCGACTGTCAGATACGCAGTATTTT. The chain uses TRBV7-2 and TRBJ2-3, with D uncertain. With 5 bases removed from V and 4 bases from J, the gap between germline ends came to 10 bases. In germline, CDR1 is SGHTA, CDR2 FQGNSA. The length of the CDR3 is 13 residues.